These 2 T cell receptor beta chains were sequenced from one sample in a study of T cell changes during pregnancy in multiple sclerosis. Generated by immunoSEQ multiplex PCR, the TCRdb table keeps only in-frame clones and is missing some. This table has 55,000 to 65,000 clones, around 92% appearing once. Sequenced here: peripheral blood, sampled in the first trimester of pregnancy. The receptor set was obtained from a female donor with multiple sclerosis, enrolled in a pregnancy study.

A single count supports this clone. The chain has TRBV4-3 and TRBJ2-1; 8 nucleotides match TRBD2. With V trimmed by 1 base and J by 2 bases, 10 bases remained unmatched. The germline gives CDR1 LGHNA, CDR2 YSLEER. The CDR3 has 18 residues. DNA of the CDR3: TGCGCCAGCAGCCAAGGATCCGCGGGGGGACCCACCTACAATGAGCAGTTCTTC. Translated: CASSQGSAGGPTYNEQFF.

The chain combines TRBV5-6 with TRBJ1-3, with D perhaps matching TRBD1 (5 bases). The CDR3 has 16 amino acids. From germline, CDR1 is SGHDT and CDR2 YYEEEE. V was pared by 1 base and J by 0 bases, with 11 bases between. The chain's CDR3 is CASSLRGLTSGNTIYF. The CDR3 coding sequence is TGTGCCAGCAGCTTGAGGGGACTGACCTCTGGAAACACCATATATTTT.